The T cell receptor (beta chain) described here comes from a study of blood T cell repertoires in COVID-19. Study-wide background: The analysed material was cDNA or gDNA that came from T cells, B-cell-depleted T cells, or PBMCs.

Study processing details: Reference gene primer amplification gave nucleated cell count estimates. Method: immunoSEQ multiplex PCR; TCRdb's copy keeps in-frame clones and lacks some. D and trimming come from the DNA, and the V and J calls and clone size come from that table. The top ten hold 4.5% to 6% of the sample, which has about 280,000 clones, 65% to 90% seen once. Per germline, CDR1 KGHSH and CDR2 LQKENI. Trimming left V 4 bases short and J 5 bases short, with 12 bases between. CDR3 length equals 15 residues. The receptor was isolated from a man aged 45-65 years with active or convalescent COVID-19. The chain carries TRBV18 and TRBJ1-6; maybe TRBD1 (6 bases). The sample taken for sequencing was peripheral blood. This chain's CDR3 is CASSQQQGNNSPLHF. The CDR3 DNA reads TGTGCCAGCTCACAACAACAGGGAAATAATTCACCCCTCCACTTT.